Each of the 9 T cell receptor beta chains below was sequenced from the same sample in a study of T cells expressing NK-cell markers. TCRdb reworked the 5' RACE reads into one entry per CDR3 protein, no DNA. The repertoire shows some 600,000 distinct CDR3 sequences; the top ten hold around 4%. The sequenced sample consisted of blood T cells: a sorted CD56 or NKG2C T cell subset, CD4+ or CD8+ T cells, or bulk PBMC T cells (not recorded which). These receptors were obtained from a man aged 18 to 35 in good health.

The V and J genes are TRBV5-1 and TRBJ2-5; the D call from TCRdb, TRBD1, cannot be confirmed without DNA. This CDR3 is 15 amino acids long. Germline lookup yields CDR1 SGHRS and CDR2 YFSETQ. CDR3 amino acids: CASSSWTAQQETQYF.

This chain uses TRBV5-1 with TRBJ1-6. CDR1 is SGHRS, CDR2 YFSETQ, per germline. The CDR3 spans 15 residues. CDR3 amino acids: CASSSFSGYNSPLHF. The complete variable domain, with remaining parts taken from reference TRBV5-1 and TRBJ1-6, reads KAGVTQTPRYLIKTRGQQVTLSCSPISGHRSVSWYQQTPGQGLQFLFEYFSETQRNKGNFPGRFSGRQFSNSRSEMNVSTLELGDSALYLCASSSFSGYNSPLHFGNGTRLTVT.

The V call is TRBV6-5, the J call TRBJ1-2; the TCRdb D gene call, TRBD1, has no DNA to confirm it. The germline gives CDR1 MNHEY, CDR2 SVGAGI. This CDR3 comprises 11 residues. CDR3 sequence: CAIFPRGGYTF.

This sequence joins TRBV6-5 and TRBJ2-2; the D call from TCRdb, TRBD1, cannot be confirmed without DNA. Germline V gene sequence: CDR1 MNHEY, CDR2 SVGAGI. The CDR3 runs to 16 residues. The CDR3 is CASSFRDRGNTGELFF.

The chain employs TRBV3-1 and TRBJ2-1. The CDR3 is 17 amino acids. Germline CDR1 is LGHDT and CDR2 is YNNKEL (reference sequence). CDR3 sequence: CASSQESHYHSYNEQFF.

This chain uses TRBV4-2 with TRBJ1-6. The CDR3 consists of 15 residues. The germline V gene has CDR1 LGHNA and CDR2 YNFKEQ. CDR3 sequence: CASSGMGTDNSPLHF.

The V gene is TRBV30, the J gene TRBJ2-1; TCRdb calls TRBD2, which cannot be checked without DNA. CDR1 and CDR2 (germline): GTSNPN, SVGIG (reference sequence). The length of the CDR3 is 13 residues. The CDR3 region is CAASLNTHNEQFF.

The V call is TRBV3-1, the J call TRBJ2-2; TCRdb's assignment of TRBD2 cannot be checked, as there is no DNA. Germline loops: CDR1 LGHDT, CDR2 YNNKEL (reference sequence). This CDR3 is built from 17 residues. The chain's CDR3 is CASSQETSGANTGELFF. The full variable domain, its missing parts supplied by reference TRBV3-1 and TRBJ2-2, is DTAVSQTPKYLVTQMGNDKSIKCEQNLGHDTMYWYKQDSKKFLKIMFSYNNKELIINETVPNRFSPKSPDKAHLNLHINSLELGDSAVYFCASSQETSGANTGELFFGEGSRLTVL.

This chain connects TRBV15 to TRBJ2-1. CDR3 length: 12 amino acids. The germline gives CDR1 LNHNV, CDR2 YYDKDF (reference sequence). The chain's CDR3 is CATSSDWGEQFF.